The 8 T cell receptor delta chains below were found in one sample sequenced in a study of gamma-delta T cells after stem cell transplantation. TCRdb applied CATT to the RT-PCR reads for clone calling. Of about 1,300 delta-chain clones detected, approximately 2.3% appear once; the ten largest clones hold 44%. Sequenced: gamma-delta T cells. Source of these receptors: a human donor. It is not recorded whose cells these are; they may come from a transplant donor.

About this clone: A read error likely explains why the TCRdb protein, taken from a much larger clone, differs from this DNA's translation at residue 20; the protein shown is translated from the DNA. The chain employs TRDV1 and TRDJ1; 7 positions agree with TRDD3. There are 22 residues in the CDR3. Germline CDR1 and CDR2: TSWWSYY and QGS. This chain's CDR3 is CALGDLRLPKYWGSLYTDKPIF. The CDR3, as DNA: TGTGCTCTTGGGGACCTTCGCCTGCCCAAGTACTGGGGATCCTTGTACACCGATAAACCCATCTTT.

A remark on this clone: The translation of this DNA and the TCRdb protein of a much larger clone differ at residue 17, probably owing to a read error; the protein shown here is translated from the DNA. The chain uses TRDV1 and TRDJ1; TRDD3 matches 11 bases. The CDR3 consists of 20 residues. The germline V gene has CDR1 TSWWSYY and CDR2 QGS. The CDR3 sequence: CALGELDISHWGINTDNLIF. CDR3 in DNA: TGTGCTCTTGGGGAACTAGATATATCCCACTGGGGGATAAACACCGATAACCTCATCTTT.

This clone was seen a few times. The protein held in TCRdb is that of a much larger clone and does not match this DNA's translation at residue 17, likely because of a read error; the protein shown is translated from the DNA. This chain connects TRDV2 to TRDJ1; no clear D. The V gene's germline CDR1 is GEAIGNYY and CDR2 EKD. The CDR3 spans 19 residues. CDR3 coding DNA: TGTGCCTGTGACACGGTAACGAATGGTGTGGAGACGTACACCGATAAACCCATCTTT. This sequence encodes CACDTVTNGVETYTDKPIF.

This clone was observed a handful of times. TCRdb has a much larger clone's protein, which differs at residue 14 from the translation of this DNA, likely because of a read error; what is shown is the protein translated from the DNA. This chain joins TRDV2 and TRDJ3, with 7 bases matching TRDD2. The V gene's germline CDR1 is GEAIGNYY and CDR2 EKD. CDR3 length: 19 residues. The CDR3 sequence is CACDTFSYQGSWDARQMFF. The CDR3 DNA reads TGTGCCTGTGACACCTTTTCCTACCAGGGCTCCTGGGACGCCCGACAGATGTTTTTC.

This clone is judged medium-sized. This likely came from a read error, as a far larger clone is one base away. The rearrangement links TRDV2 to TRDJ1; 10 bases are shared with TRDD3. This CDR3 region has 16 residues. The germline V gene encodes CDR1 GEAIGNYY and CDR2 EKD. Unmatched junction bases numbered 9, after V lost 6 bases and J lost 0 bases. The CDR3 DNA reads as TGTGCCTGTTCCCGAGGGGGGATACGCTACACCGATAAACTCATCTTT. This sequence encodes CACSRGGIRYTDKLIF.

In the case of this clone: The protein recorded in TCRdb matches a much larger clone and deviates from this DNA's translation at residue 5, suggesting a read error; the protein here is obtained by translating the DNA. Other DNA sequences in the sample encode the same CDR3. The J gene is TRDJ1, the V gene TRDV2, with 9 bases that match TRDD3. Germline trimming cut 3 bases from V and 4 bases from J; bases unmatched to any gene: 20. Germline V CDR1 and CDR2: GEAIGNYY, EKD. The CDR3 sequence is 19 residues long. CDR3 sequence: CACDVITLGDPEISDKLIF. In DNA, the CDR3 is TGTGCCTGTGACGTCATTACTCTGGGGGATCCAGAAATAAGCGATAAACTCATCTTT.

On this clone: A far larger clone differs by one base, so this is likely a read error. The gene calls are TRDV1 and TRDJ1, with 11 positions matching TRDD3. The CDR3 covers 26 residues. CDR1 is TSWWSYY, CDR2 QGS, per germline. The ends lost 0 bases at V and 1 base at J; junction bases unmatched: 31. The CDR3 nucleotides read TGTGCTCTTGGGGAACTAGTCTCGATTACGTGTAGGGTACTGGGGGATAGGCTTGGCCGCACCGATAAACTCATCTTT. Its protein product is CALGELVSITCRVLGDRLGRTDKLIF.

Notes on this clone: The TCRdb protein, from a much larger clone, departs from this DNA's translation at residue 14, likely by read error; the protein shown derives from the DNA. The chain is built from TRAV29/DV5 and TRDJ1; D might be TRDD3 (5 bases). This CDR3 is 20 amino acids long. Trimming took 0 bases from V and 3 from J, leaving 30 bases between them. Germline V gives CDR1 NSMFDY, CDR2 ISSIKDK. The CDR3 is CAASAHPHGEGPDGSDKLIF. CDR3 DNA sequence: TGTGCAGCAAGCGCGCACCCACATGGGGAGGGACCCGATGGCTCCGATAAACTCATCTTT.